The 10 T cell receptor beta chains listed next were all sequenced from one sample in a study of blood T cell repertoires in COVID-19. Some clones are missing from TCRdb's copy, which holds only in-frame ones; the method was immunoSEQ multiplex PCR. The repertoire consists of more than 100,000 clones, with over 70% occurring once and the leading ten covering less than 30%. The sequenced material came from peripheral blood. These receptors were collected from a woman in her seventies with acute or convalescent COVID-19.

The chain combines TRBV6-5 with TRBJ1-1; 7 positions match TRBD1. There are 14 residues in the CDR3. Germline CDR1 reads MNHEY; CDR2 reads SVGAGI. Trimming removed 8 bases from V and 0 bases from J; junction bases left unmatched: 6. This CDR3 reads CASVSGGMNTEAFF. In DNA, the CDR3 is TGTGCCAGCGTGTCAGGGGGGATGAACACTGAAGCTTTCTTT.

The chain is built from TRBV28 and TRBJ1-6, with D possibly TRBD1 on 5 matching bases. Trimming took 8 bases from V and 7 from J, leaving 15 bases between them. Germline V gene lookup returns CDR1 MDHEN and CDR2 SYDVKM. The CDR3 loop spans 14 amino acids. The DNA of the CDR3 is TGTGCCAGCTGTCAGAGACAGTTAAATTCACCCCTCCACTTT. Protein sequence: CASCQRQLNSPLHF.

V gene TRBV19 combines with J gene TRBJ1-2, with D unclear. The germline V gene has CDR1 LNHDA and CDR2 SQIVND (reference sequence). This CDR3 region has 12 residues. The V end was cut by 3 bases, the J end by 8 bases, with 10 bases between. CDR3: CASSIPHNGYTF. Written as DNA, the CDR3 is TGTGCCAGTAGTATCCCACATAACGGCTACACCTTC.

The V gene is TRBV7-6, the J gene TRBJ2-3, with TRBD2 identical over 8 bases. The trim removed 5 bases at V and 0 bases at J, leaving 7 bases unmatched. Germline loops: CDR1 SGHVS, CDR2 FNYEAQ. The CDR3 is 16 residues long. The CDR3 DNA sequence: TGTGCCAGCAGCCGGGAGGGTTCCTCTAGCACAGATACGCAGTATTTT. This encodes CASSREGSSSTDTQYF.

The CDR3 protein is CASSYLGGNTEAFF. The CDR3 coding sequence is TGTGCCAGCAGTTACTTAGGGGGGAACACTGAAGCTTTCTTT. The chain employs TRBV6-2 or TRBV6-3 and TRBJ1-1; TRBD1 might be the D (6 bases). V gave up 1 base and J gave up 1 base, with 7 bases separating them. The CDR3 contains 14 residues. Germline V gene sequence: CDR1 MNHEY, CDR2 SVGEGT.

This clone was observed a single time. This chain joins TRBV30 and TRBJ1-2; no reliable D call. V gave up 3 bases and J gave up 2 bases, with 13 bases separating them. Germline assignment: CDR1 GTSNPN and CDR2 SVGIG (reference sequence). The CDR3 covers 14 residues. CDR3 coding DNA: TGTGCCTGGAGGAGAACTCCAATGAACTATGGCTACACCTTC. Protein sequence: CAWRRTPMNYGYTF.

The chain couples TRBV12-3 or TRBV12-4 to TRBJ2-1; D call uncertain. CDR3 length equals 13 residues. CDR3 coding DNA: TGTGCAGCCAGTAGGAGCTCCTACAATGAGCAGTTCTTC. Amino acid sequence: CAASRSSYNEQFF.

This chain uses TRBV5-1 with TRBJ1-2; D gene uncertain. Germline CDR1 is SGHRS and CDR2 is YFSETQ. V was shortened by 3 bases and J by 1 base, with 19 bases between the two germline ends. The CDR3 is 17 residues long. In DNA form, the CDR3 reads TGCGCCAGCAGCTCGGGAACCTACCCCCACTTTAACTATGGCTACACCTTC. It is translated as CASSSGTYPHFNYGYTF.

Worth noting for this clone: The junction does not match germline at one end; this may be a read error. This chain joins TRBV28 and TRBJ1-2, with 10 bases lining up with TRBD1. CDR1 is MDHEN and CDR2 is SYDVKM in the germline V gene. The length of the CDR3 is 11 residues. CDR3 coding DNA: TGTGCCAGCAGTTTAGGGACAGGGGAAGCTTTC. This encodes CASSLGTGEAF.

V is TRBV6-1 and J is TRBJ1-1, with TRBD1 identical over 8 bases. CDR3 length: 16 residues. The V gene end was trimmed by 3 bases and the J gene end by 4 bases; junction bases not matched to a gene: 10. The germline V gene encodes CDR1 MNHNS and CDR2 SASEGT. The CDR3 is CASSDPFRGQSTEAFF. The CDR3 DNA reads TGTGCCAGCAGTGACCCCTTCAGGGGGCAAAGCACTGAAGCTTTCTTT.